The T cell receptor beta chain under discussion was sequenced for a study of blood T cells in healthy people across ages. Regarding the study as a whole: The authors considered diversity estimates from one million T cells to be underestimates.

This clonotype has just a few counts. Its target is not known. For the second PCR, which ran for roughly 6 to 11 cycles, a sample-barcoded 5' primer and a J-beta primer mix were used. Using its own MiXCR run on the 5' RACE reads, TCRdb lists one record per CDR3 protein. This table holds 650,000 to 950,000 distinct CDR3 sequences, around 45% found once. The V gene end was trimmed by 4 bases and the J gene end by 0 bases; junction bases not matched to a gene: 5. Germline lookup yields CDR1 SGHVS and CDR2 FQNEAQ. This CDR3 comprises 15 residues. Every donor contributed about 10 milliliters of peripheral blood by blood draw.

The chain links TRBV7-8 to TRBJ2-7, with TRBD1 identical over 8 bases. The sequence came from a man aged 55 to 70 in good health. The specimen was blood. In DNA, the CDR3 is TGTGCCAGCAGCTCGGACAGGGAAGGCTCCTACGAGCAGTACTTC. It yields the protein CASSSDREGSYEQYF.